This T cell receptor beta chain was profiled in a study of blood T cell repertoires in COVID-19. The CDR3 sequence is 15 residues long. V was clipped by 5 bases and J by 2 bases; unmatched bases: 4. Per germline, CDR1 MGHRA and CDR2 YSYEKL. Under the authors' procedure: For nucleated cells, counts were estimated from reference gene primer amplification. Produced via immunoSEQ multiplex PCR; TCRdb's table is partial and in-frame only. The V and J calls and clone size were taken over from that table, and D and trimming were inferred from the DNA. Of over 120,000 clones in the sample, roughly four fifths are singletons; the top ten hold 4%.

Material for sequencing was peripheral blood. This chain joins TRBV4-1 and TRBJ2-2; 8 nucleotides match TRBD2. This clonotype was obtained from a woman aged 55-69 years with acute or convalescent COVID-19. Written as DNA, the CDR3 is TGCGCCAGCAGCTGGGGACTAGAAAACACCGGGGAGCTGTTTTTT. The encoded protein is CASSWGLENTGELFF.